This T cell receptor beta chain came from a study of blood T cell repertoires in COVID-19. Whole-study context: Sites in the United States, Italy and Spain provided acute and convalescent COVID-19 samples. Sources were T cells, B-cell-depleted T cells, or PBMCs; the material itself was cDNA or gDNA.

Per the original data handling: Reference gene primers were amplified, and this amplification served to estimate nucleated cell counts. Sequencing was performed with immunoSEQ multiplex PCR; in TCRdb, only in-frame clones are kept and a portion is missing. V, J and clone size are those of that table, while D and trimming were read from the DNA. Here the sample spans fewer than 200,000 clones, roughly 80% being singletons. Seattle participants joined during active infection and were tracked over time. The junction had 12 bases not matched to a gene; V was cut back by 6 bases and J by 1 base. Germline assignment: CDR1 SGHDT and CDR2 YYEEEE. CDR3 length equals 16 residues.

The chain couples TRBV5-6 to TRBJ2-5; TRBD1 agrees at 7 bases. The TCR was taken from a woman of 80 years or more with COVID-19, enrolled during active disease. The sample comprised peripheral blood. CDR3 protein: CASIPRDRPFQETQYF. The CDR3 DNA is TGTGCCAGCATCCCCCGGGACAGACCCTTCCAAGAGACCCAGTACTTC. Full variable domain (outside the CDR3, taken from reference TRBV5-6 and TRBJ2-5): DAGVTQSPTHLIKTRGQQVTLRCSPKSGHDTVSWYQQALGQGPQFIFQYYEEEERQRGNFPDRFSGHQFPNYSSELNVNALLLGDSALYLCASIPRDRPFQETQYFGPGTRLLVL.